The source of this T cell receptor beta chain is a study of T cells expressing NK-cell markers. This CDR3 has 12 amino acids. Reanalyzing the 5' RACE reads, TCRdb keeps one entry per CDR3 protein, without DNA. This sample's table has roughly 390,000 distinct CDR3 sequences. This TCR came from a woman aged 45-65 years in good health. The gene calls are TRBV12-3 or TRBV12-4 and TRBJ1-6. Sequenced sample: blood T cells: a sorted CD56 or NKG2C T cell subset, CD4+ or CD8+ T cells, or bulk PBMC T cells (not recorded which). The CDR3 here is CASSQPSSPLHF.